This T cell receptor beta chain originates from a study of blood T cell repertoires in COVID-19. On the study more broadly: Material from acute and convalescent COVID-19 was sourced from the United States, Italy and Spain. The cDNA or gDNA used as material had been derived from T cells, B-cell-depleted T cells, or PBMCs.

Only in-frame clones appear in the TCRdb table, and some are missing; sequencing was by immunoSEQ multiplex PCR. This sample has about 250,000 clones, with roughly nine tenths found just once. This clone occurred once. The CDR3 has 18 residues. From germline, CDR1 is LGHDT and CDR2 YNNKEL (reference sequence). V dropped 6 bases and J dropped 0 bases, with 21 bases sitting between them. The receptor's source is a woman in her 40s who had recovered from COVID-19. Sequencing was performed on peripheral blood. The chain carries TRBV3-1 (or the pseudogene TRBV3-2) and TRBJ1-3, with D possibly matching TRBD1 (6 bases). CDR3 sequence: CASSPPPGTPFSGNTIYF. The CDR3 DNA reads TGTGCCAGCAGTCCTCCCCCTGGGACACCCTTCTCTGGAAACACCATATATTTT.